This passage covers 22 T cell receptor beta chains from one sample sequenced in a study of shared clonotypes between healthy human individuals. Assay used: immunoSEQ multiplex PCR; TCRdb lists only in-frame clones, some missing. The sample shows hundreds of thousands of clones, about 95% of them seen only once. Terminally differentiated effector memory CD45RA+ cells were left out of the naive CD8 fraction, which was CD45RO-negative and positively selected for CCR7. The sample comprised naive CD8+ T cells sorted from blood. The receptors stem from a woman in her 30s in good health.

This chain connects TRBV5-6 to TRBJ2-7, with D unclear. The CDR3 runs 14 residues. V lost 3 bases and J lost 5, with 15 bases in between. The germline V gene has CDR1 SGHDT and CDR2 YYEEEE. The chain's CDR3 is CASSSLMVLDEQYF. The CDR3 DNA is TGTGCCAGCAGCTCCCTGATGGTCCTGGACGAGCAGTACTTC.

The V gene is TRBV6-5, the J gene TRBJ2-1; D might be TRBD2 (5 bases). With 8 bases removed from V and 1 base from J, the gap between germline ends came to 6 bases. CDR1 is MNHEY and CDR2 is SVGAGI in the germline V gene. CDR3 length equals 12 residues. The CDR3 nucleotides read TGTGCCAGCGGGAGATCCTACAATGAGCAGTTCTTC. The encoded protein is CASGRSYNEQFF.

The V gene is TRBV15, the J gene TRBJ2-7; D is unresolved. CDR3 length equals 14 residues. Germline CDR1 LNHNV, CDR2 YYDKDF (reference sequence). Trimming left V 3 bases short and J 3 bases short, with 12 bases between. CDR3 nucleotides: TGTGCCACCAGCAGGGACGGTAATAACTACGAGCAGTACTTC. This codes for CATSRDGNNYEQYF.

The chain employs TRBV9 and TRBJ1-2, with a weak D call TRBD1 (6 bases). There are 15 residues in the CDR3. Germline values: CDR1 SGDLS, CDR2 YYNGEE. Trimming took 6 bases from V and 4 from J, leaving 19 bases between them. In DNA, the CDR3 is TGTGCCAGCAAACTCCGGGACACGCTTTCCTATGGCTACACCTTC. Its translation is CASKLRDTLSYGYTF.

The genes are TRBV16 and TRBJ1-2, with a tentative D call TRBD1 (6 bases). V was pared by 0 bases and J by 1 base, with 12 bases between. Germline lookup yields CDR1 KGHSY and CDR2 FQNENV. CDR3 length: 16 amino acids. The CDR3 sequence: CASSQSSGEDNYGYTF. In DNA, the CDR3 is TGTGCCAGCAGCCAATCGTCAGGGGAAGATAACTATGGCTACACCTTC.

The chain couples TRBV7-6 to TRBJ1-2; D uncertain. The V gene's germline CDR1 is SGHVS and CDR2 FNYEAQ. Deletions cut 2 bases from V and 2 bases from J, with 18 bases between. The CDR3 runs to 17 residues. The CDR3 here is CASSLNDFPEVNYGYTF. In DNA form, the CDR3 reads TGTGCCAGCAGCTTAAATGATTTCCCGGAGGTGAACTATGGCTACACCTTC.

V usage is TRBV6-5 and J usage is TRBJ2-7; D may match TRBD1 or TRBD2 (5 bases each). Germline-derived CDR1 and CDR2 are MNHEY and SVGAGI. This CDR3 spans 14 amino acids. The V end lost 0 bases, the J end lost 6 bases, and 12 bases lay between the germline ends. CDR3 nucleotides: TGTGCCAGCAGTTACTCGATGGGGGTTGGCGAGCAGTACTTC. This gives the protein CASSYSMGVGEQYF.

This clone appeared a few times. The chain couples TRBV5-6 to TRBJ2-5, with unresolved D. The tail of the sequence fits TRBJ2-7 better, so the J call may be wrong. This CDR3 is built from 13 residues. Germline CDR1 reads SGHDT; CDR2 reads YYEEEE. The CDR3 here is CASSLTTSYEQYF. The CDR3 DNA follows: TGTGCCAGCAGCCTCACGACATCCTACGAGCAGTACTTC.

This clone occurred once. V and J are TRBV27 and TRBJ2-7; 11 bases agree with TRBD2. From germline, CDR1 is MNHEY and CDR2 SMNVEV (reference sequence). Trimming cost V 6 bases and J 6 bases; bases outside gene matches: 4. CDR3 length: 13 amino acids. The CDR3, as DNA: TGTGCCAGCAGCGGACTAGCGGGCCGCGAGCAGTACTTC. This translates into CASSGLAGREQYF.

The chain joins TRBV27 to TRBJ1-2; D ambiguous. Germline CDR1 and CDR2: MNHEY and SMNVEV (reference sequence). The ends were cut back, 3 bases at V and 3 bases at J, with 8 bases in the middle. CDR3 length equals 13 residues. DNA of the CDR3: TGTGCCAGCAGTTTTGGGGTACACTATGGCTACACCTTC. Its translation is CASSFGVHYGYTF.

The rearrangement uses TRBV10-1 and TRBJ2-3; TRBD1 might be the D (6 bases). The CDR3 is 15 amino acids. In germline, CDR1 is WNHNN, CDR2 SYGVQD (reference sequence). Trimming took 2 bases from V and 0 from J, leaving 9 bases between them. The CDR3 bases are TGCGCCAGCAGTGAGCTCAGGGGAAGCACAGATACGCAGTATTTT. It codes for CASSELRGSTDTQYF.

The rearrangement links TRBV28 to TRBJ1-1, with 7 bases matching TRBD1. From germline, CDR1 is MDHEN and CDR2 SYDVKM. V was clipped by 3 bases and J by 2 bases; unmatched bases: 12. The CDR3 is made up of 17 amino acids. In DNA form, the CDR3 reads TGTGCCAGCAGTTTGCCCCTCCGGGACAGTTCTAACACTGAAGCTTTCTTT. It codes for CASSLPLRDSSNTEAFF.

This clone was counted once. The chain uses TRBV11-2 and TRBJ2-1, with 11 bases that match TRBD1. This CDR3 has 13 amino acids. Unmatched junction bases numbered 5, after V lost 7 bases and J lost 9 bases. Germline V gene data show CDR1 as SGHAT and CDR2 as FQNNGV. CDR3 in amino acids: CASNLGTGGEQFF. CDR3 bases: TGTGCCAGCAACCTAGGGACAGGGGGTGAGCAGTTCTTC.

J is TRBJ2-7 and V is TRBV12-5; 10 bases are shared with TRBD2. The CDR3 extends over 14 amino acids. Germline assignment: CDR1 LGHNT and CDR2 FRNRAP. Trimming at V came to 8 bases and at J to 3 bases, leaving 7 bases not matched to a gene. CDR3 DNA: TGTGCTAGTACGTCTAGCGGGAGTATCTACGAGCAGTACTTC. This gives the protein CASTSSGSIYEQYF.

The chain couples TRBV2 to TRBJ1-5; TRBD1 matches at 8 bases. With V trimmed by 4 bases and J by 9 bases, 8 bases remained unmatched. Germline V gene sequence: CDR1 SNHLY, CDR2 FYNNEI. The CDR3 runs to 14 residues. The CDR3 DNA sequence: TGTGCCAGCAGTGTAACAGGGGGTACTCGGCCCCAGCATTTT. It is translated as CASSVTGGTRPQHF.

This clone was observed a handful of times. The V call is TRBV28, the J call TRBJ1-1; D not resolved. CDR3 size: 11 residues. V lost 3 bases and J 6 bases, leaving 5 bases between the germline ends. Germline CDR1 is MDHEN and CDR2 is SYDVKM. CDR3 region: CASSFFSEAFF. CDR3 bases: TGTGCCAGCAGTTTTTTTTCTGAAGCTTTCTTT.

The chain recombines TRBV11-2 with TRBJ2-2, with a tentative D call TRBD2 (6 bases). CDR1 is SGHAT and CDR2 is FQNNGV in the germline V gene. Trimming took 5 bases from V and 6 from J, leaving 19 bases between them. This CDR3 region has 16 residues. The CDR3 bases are TGTGCCAGCAGCCTCCGGCGCAAGGGAGGATCCGGGGAGCTGTTTTTT. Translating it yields CASSLRRKGGSGELFF.

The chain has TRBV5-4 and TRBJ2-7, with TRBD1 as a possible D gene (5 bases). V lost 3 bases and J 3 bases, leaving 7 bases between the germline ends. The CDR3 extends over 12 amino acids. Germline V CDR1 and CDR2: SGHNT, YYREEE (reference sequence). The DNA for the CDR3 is TGTGCCAGCAGCTACGACAGCTACGAGCAGTACTTC. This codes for CASSYDSYEQYF.

In DNA, the CDR3 is TGTGCCAGCAGCGGGAGTACGTTGTCCGAGCAGTACTTC. Residues: CASSGSTLSEQYF. The V and J genes are TRBV9 and TRBJ2-7; D not resolved. Trimming took 3 bases from V and 6 from J, leaving 13 bases between them. The CDR3 is made up of 13 amino acids. Germline CDR1 reads SGDLS; CDR2 reads YYNGEE.

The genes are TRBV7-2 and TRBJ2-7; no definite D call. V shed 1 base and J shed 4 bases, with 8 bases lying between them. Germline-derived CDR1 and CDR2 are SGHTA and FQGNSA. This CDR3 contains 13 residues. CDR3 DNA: TGTGCCAGCAGCTTAGGCTCTCGGTACGAGCAGTACTTC. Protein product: CASSLGSRYEQYF.

CDR3 protein: CASTSLWAGEAFF. Here the CDR3 DNA reads TGTGCCAGCACCTCCCTGTGGGCAGGGGAAGCTTTCTTT. The genes are TRBV27 and TRBJ1-1; TRBD1 is a possible D gene (5 bases). Germline V gene lookup returns CDR1 MNHEY and CDR2 SMNVEV (reference sequence). The CDR3 consists of 13 residues. V dropped 7 bases and J dropped 8 bases, with 17 bases sitting between them.

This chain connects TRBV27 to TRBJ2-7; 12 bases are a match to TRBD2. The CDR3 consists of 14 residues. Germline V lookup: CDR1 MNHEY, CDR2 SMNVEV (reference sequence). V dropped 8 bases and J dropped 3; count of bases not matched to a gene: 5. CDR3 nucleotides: TGTGCCAGCGGGGGACTAGCGGGTTACTACGAGCAGTACTTC. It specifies CASGGLAGYYEQYF.